This T cell receptor (beta chain) was observed in a study of blood T cell repertoires in COVID-19. About the research overall: PBMCs, B-cell-depleted T cells, or T cells provided the cDNA or gDNA that made up the material.

In its sample, this clone was seen once. The CDR3 spans 15 residues. The germline V gene has CDR1 GTSNPN and CDR2 SVGIG (reference sequence). Trimming took off 1 base at V and 8 bases at J, with 15 bases between the two ends. In the original analysis: Estimation of nucleated cell counts relied on the amplification of reference gene primers. Assay: immunoSEQ multiplex PCR; the TCRdb copy retains only in-frame clones and omits some. V, J and clone size were drawn from that table, and D and trimming were deduced from the DNA. Of about 210,000 clones listed, 88% are singletons. The V call is TRBV30, the J call TRBJ1-6; D unclear. Sample: peripheral blood. The source is a man aged 18-30 years with active or convalescent COVID-19. The CDR3 protein is CAWSGRGPRDSPLHF. The DNA for the CDR3 is TGTGCCTGGAGTGGGAGAGGCCCACGGGATTCACCCCTCCACTTT.